This TCR beta chain was recorded in a study of blood T cell repertoires in COVID-19. This clone was found once. Sequencing used immunoSEQ multiplex PCR; TCRdb keeps in-frame clones, though not all of them. The data contain approximately 59,000 clones, about 89% of them seen just once; the ten biggest clones take up more than 15%. The ends were cut back, 1 base at V and 6 bases at J, with 4 bases in the middle. CDR1 and CDR2 (germline): LGHDT, YNNKEL (reference sequence). CDR3 length equals 11 residues. The V gene is TRBV3-1 (or the pseudogene TRBV3-2), the J gene TRBJ2-7; unclear D gene. The receptor's source is a human donor in a cohort sampled during active COVID-19. Sequenced input: peripheral blood. Here the CDR3 reads CASSQASEQYF. The CDR3 nucleotides are TGTGCCAGCAGCCAAGCGTCCGAGCAGTACTTC.